This is a list of T cell receptor beta chains from one sample in a study of blood T cell repertoires in COVID-19. Method: immunoSEQ multiplex PCR; TCRdb's copy keeps in-frame clones and lacks some. The sample includes about 40,000 clones, roughly 86% of them seen just once. Sequencing was carried out using peripheral blood. These receptors originate from a man aged 50-60 years in a cohort sampled during active COVID-19. Both conserved end residues are part of each CDR3. A D gene is named only where the DNA matches it firmly. Clone size is not always given. Where it is, it says once, few, many or a class for expanded clones.

CDR3nt,CDR3aa,v_gene,abundance,d_gene,j_gene,len
TGTGCCAGCAGCGTGGACAGGGCCTACGAGCAGTACTTC,CASSVDRAYEQYF,TRBV5-6,-,TRBD1,TRBJ2-7,13
TGCGCCAGCAGCCATTTGTACAGCGGGGCTCCGAGCTCCTACGAGCAGTACTTC,CASSHLYSGAPSSYEQYF,TRBV4-1,-,TRBD2,TRBJ2-7,18
TGCAGCGTTGAAGGAGGAGCCGGGGAGCTGTTTTTT,CSVEGGAGELFF,TRBV29-1,-,-,TRBJ2-2,12
TGTGCCAGCAGTAAACAGGGGTCTAATGAAAAACTGTTTTTT,CASSKQGSNEKLFF,TRBV14,-,TRBD1,TRBJ1-4,14
TGTGCCATCAGTGAGTCGGACACGTTGAACACTGAAGCTTTCTTT,CAISESDTLNTEAFF,TRBV10-3,-,-,TRBJ1-1,15
TGTGCCAGCAAACGGAGCTCCTACGAGCAGTACTTC,CASKRSSYEQYF,TRBV12-3/TRBV12-4,-,-,TRBJ2-7,12
TGTGCCAGCAGCAGGACTAGCATCGATGAGCAGTTCTTC,CASSRTSIDEQFF,TRBV6-2/TRBV6-3,-,TRBD2,TRBJ2-1,13
TGTGCCACAGGAGTAGCGGCCTACAATGAGCAGTTCTTC,CATGVAAYNEQFF,TRBV12-3/TRBV12-4,-,-,TRBJ2-1,13
TGTGCCAGCAGCCCCAGGGTCCTAGCGGGGGGACCGGGCTACAATGAGCAGTTCTTC,CASSPRVLAGGPGYNEQFF,TRBV7-8,-,TRBD2,TRBJ2-1,19
TGCGCCAGCAGCCAAGCGAGGGGGGGACTAGCTGTCTACGAGCAGTACTTC,CASSQARGGLAVYEQYF,TRBV4-1,-,TRBD2,TRBJ2-7,17
TGCAGCGTGCGACAGGGAGCCGGTCAGCCCCAGCATTTT,CSVRQGAGQPQHF,TRBV29-1,-,TRBD1,TRBJ1-5,13
TGTGCCACCAGTGATTCGGGGGATGGAGGTGGCTACACCTTC,CATSDSGDGGGYTF,TRBV24-1,-,-,TRBJ1-2,14
TGTGCCAGCAGTTTAGTCGGGGAAGGGGCCAAAAACATTCAGTACTTC,CASSLVGEGAKNIQYF,TRBV28,once,-,TRBJ2-4,16
TGTGCCAGCCCAGGGTACGAGCAGTACTTC,CASPGYEQYF,TRBV12-3/TRBV12-4,-,-,TRBJ2-7,10